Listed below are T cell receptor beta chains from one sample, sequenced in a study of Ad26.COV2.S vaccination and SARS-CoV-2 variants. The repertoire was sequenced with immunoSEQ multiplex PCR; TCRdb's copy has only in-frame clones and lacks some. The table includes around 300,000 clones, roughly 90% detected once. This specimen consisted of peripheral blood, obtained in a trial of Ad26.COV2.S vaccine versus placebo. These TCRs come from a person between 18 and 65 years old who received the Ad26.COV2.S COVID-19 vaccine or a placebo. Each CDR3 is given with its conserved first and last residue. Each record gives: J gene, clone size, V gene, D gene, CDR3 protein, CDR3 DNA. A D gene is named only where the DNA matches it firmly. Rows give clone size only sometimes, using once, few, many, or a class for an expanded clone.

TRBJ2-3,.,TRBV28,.,CASSLVLGWGTDTQYF,TGTGCCAGCAGTTTGGTCCTGGGCTGGGGGACAGATACGCAGTATTTT
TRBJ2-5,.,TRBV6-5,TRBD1,CASSSSDRGGETQYF,TGTGCCAGCAGTTCCTCGGACAGGGGAGGAGAGACCCAGTACTTC
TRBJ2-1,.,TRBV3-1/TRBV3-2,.,CASSHAGTSDNEQFF,TGTGCCAGCAGCCATGCCGGGACTTCAGACAATGAGCAGTTCTTC
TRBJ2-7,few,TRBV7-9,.,CASSLEFPYEQYF,TGTGCCAGCAGCTTAGAATTCCCCTACGAGCAGTACTTC
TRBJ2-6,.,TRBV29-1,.,CSVEGTRAGANVLTF,TGCAGCGTTGAAGGTACGAGGGCTGGGGCCAACGTCCTGACTTTC
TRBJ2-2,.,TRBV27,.,CASSYGNAYTGELFF,TGTGCCAGCAGTTATGGAAACGCCTACACCGGGGAGCTGTTTTTT
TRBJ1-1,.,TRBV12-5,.,CASEGLNTEAFF,TGTGCTAGTGAAGGTCTGAACACTGAAGCTTTCTTT
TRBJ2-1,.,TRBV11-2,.,CASRLEASADNEQFF,TGTGCCAGCAGATTAGAGGCTAGCGCCGACAATGAGCAGTTCTTC
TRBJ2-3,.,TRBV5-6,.,CASSLVTDTQYF,TGTGCCAGCAGCTTGGTCACAGATACGCAGTATTTT
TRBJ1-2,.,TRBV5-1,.,CASSLRDGGDYGYTF,TGCGCCAGCAGCTTACGGGACGGCGGGGACTATGGCTACACCTTC
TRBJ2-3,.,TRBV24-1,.,CATSDSGFNTDTQYF,TGTGCCACCAGTGATTCCGGCTTTAACACAGATACGCAGTATTTT
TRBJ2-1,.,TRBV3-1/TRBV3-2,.,CASTLRAGHNEQFF,TGTGCCAGCACCCTAAGGGCAGGCCACAATGAGCAGTTCTTC
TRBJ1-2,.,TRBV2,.,CASTRQTRNGYTF,TGTGCCAGCACCAGACAGACTCGGAATGGCTACACCTTC